These T cell receptor beta chains were read from a single sample in a study of blood T cell repertoires in COVID-19. Data came from immunoSEQ multiplex PCR; TCRdb stores just in-frame clones and leaves some out. The sample carries tens of thousands of clones, less than 90% recorded once. Sequences were obtained from peripheral blood. These receptor sequences come from a man between 65 and 80 years old with active COVID-19. CDR3s include the opening cysteine and the closing phenylalanine or tryptophan.

TRBJ1-6,TRBV10-3,CAISDRGQVNSPLHF
TRBJ2-7,TRBV12-3/TRBV12-4,CASSARAEQYF
TRBJ2-3,TRBV5-1,CASSLGGTSGTDTQYF
TRBJ2-2,TRBV18,CASSGTSGKSGELFF
TRBJ1-5,TRBV24-1,CATSDQDNFNQPQHF
TRBJ2-7,TRBV6-2/TRBV6-3,CASSYFGTSGNEQYF
TRBJ2-7,TRBV7-8,CASSASGLAGGEQYF
TRBJ2-2,TRBV6-5,CASGDSTGELFF
TRBJ2-3,TRBV7-3,CASSRLGGGSTDTQYF
TRBJ2-3,TRBV6-5,CASSRQITDTQYF
TRBJ2-2,TRBV2,CASSDSNYPATGELFF
TRBJ1-2,TRBV10-3,CAIRGQGIDGYTF
TRBJ2-3,TRBV9,CASSATGTSTDTQYF
TRBJ1-1,TRBV12-3/TRBV12-4,CASSLGTGFEAFF
TRBJ2-1,TRBV2,CASIYEGSGRNEQFF
TRBJ2-2,TRBV13,CASSLIQYTGELFF
TRBJ2-3,TRBV27,CASSYSSLDTQYF